The present T cell receptor (beta chain) was sequenced within a study of blood T cell repertoires in COVID-19. Methods used by the authors: The assay estimated nucleated cells by amplifying reference gene primers. Here immunoSEQ multiplex PCR was the method, and the copy in TCRdb shows in-frame clones only, minus some. Clone size and the V and J calls come from that table; the DNA yielded D and trimming. There are 200,000 to 250,000 clones in the sample; 85% to 90% occur only once, and around 1% lies in the top ten. Recruitment covered roughly 22 US areas and drew participants whose ages spanned about 18 to 95 years. Germline trimming cut 5 bases from V and 4 bases from J; bases unmatched to any gene: 5. The CDR3 spans 14 residues. Germline V gene sequence: CDR1 LNHDA, CDR2 SQIVND (reference sequence).

This chain uses TRBV19 with TRBJ1-2, with TRBD1 matching 9 bases. The origin of this receptor is a man aged 50 or older who had been exposed to COVID-19. The sequenced material came from PBMCs or T cells enriched from blood (not recorded which). The CDR3 DNA reads as TGTGCCAGTAGTGAACAGGGGGCAAGCTATGGCTACACCTTC. As protein: CASSEQGASYGYTF.